This TCR beta chain comes out of a study of blood T cell repertoires in COVID-19 (dated by TCRdb to the early 2020s). Regarding the complete study: Samples from collaborators originated in the United States, Italy and Spain and spanned both the acute and convalescent phases of COVID-19. HLA class I and class II types, where available, came from metadata supplied by the sample provider rather than from assay-based typing. Subjects who had been exposed to COVID-19, were actively infected with it, or had recovered from it provided the deeply sampled blood TCRbeta repertoires that made up the dataset. Samples were obtained from the ongoing ImmuneRACE study (first 160 participants) and from 950 to 1,500 subjects provided by 6 global collaborators. The sample metadata nearly always contained a de-identified subject ID, COVID-19 status, age in years and sex. The prospective study material was composed of cDNA or gDNA derived from T cells, B-cell-depleted T cells, or PBMCs. The repertoires were released in a freely available public database meant as a resource for research on the immune response to SARS-CoV-2. Study-wide conclusions, independent of this receptor: The amount of clinical and demographic metadata varied by source and participant and was provided uncurated.

A word on this clone: It lacks a known antigen. There are no base qualities to consult, and no much larger clone falls within one base.

The collaborating institutions used their own protocols to collect whole blood in K2EDTA tubes. For TCRbeta analysis, collaborator samples were shipped as frozen whole blood, as isolated PBMCs, or as DNA extracted from either sample type. V is trimmed back by 6 bases and J by 0 bases, and the junction contains 4 bases that no gene match accounts for. The CDR3 goes from the cysteine to the phenylalanine over 13 residues. Left in the record is the CDR3 DNA by itself, 39 bases read in frame from the first base. The germline V gene yields SQVTM for CDR1 and ANQGSEA for CDR2. TCRbeta CDR3 regions were amplified from genomic DNA by means of the immunoSEQ Assay, a bias-controlled multiplex PCR. In the original analysis: The number of nucleated cells in each sample was estimated from the amplification of reference gene primers within the assay. Sequence reads were collapsed and filtered to measure the absolute abundance of every unique TCRbeta CDR3 rearrangement. For each sample, productive Simpson clonality was calculated as the square root of Simpson's diversity index across productive rearrangements. TCRdb's version of the immuneACCESS table is confined to in-frame rearrangements and falls short of the full clone set. An unresolved V gene accounts for under half of the shortfall where checked; the remainder is of unknown origin. V and J calls and clone size follow that table, whereas D and trimming were derived from the DNA. The sample table records roughly 150,000 clones; 76% of these occur just once. The ten largest clones add up to 3% to 4.5% of the sample.

This clonotype originated in a woman aged 80 or over with acute or convalescent COVID-19. Recombination connected TRBV29-1 to TRBJ1-1; TRBD1 fits 7 bases in the junction. The sequenced sample consisted of peripheral blood. This receptor has the CDR3 CSVGGQLNTEAFF. Read as DNA, the sequence is TGCAGCGTGGGGGGACAGTTGAACACTGAAGCTTTCTTT.